A selection of T cell receptor beta chains follows, all from one sample in a study of PD-1 blockade in classical Hodgkin lymphoma. Sequencing was performed with immunoSEQ multiplex PCR; in TCRdb, only in-frame clones are kept and a portion is missing. Of fewer than 25,000 clones listed, around 80% are singletons. The material was peripheral blood mononuclear cells (PBMCs), obtained at baseline. These receptors were collected from a human donor with classical Hodgkin lymphoma. CDR3s include the opening cysteine and the closing phenylalanine or tryptophan. The D gene is left open where the match is weak. Clone size is not always given. Where it is, it says once, few, many or a class for expanded clones.

TRBJ2-3	NA	16	NA	TRBV19	TGTGCCAGTAGTATGTCCGGCATCTTCTTGGGAGATACGCAGTATTTT	CASSMSGIFLGDTQYF
TRBJ1-5	NA	17	NA	TRBV2	TGTGCCAGCAGTGTAGGGGGGGCCCTAAGGGATTATCAGCCCCAGCATTTT	CASSVGGALRDYQPQHF
TRBJ2-1	NA	15	TRBD1	TRBV28	TGTGCCAGCAGTCCCTCCGGGACAGGGCACAATGAGCAGTTCTTC	CASSPSGTGHNEQFF
TRBJ2-5	NA	14	NA	TRBV7-2	TGTGCCAGCAGCCCCCACAGGGTGTTAGAGACCCAGTACTTC	CASSPHRVLETQYF
TRBJ2-1	NA	13	TRBD2	TRBV7-3	TGTGCCAGCAGCTTAGAAGCGGGGGTAAAGCAGTTCTTC	CASSLEAGVKQFF
TRBJ2-6	few	18	TRBD2	TRBV14	TGTGCCAGCAGCCAAACGGACTGGCGGGGGACTGGGGCCAACGTCCTGACTTTC	CASSQTDWRGTGANVLTF
TRBJ1-2	NA	14	NA	TRBV19	TGTGCCACTGAGGGACACTCAACGGACTATGGCTACACCTTC	CATEGHSTDYGYTF
TRBJ2-1	once	15	TRBD1	TRBV4-1	TGCGCCAGCAGCCAAGGGGACAGGGGCACGGATGAGCAGTTCTTC	CASSQGDRGTDEQFF
TRBJ2-7	NA	14	NA	TRBV9	TGTGCCAGCAGCCCAGCGGGCCGTTTCTACGAGCAGTACTTC	CASSPAGRFYEQYF
TRBJ2-7	NA	13	TRBD1	TRBV30	TGTGCCTGGAGTCGACAGGGTCGGCACGAGCAGTACTTC	CAWSRQGRHEQYF
TRBJ2-3	few	12	NA	TRBV9	TGTGCCAGCAGCTGGGGGGCAGATACGCAGTATTTT	CASSWGADTQYF
TRBJ2-5	NA	14	NA	TRBV7-3	TGTGCCAGCAGCTCTACAGGGTATAGGGAGACCCAGTACTTC	CASSSTGYRETQYF
TRBJ1-1	few	11	NA	TRBV20-1	TGCAGTGCCCACGAAACAGTTAAAGCTTTCTTT	CSAHETVKAFF
TRBJ1-6	NA	16	NA	TRBV4-2	TGTGCCAGCAGCCAAGGGCCGGGGGAGGGATCTTCACCCCTCCACTTT	CASSQGPGEGSSPLHF
TRBJ2-1	few	16	TRBD2	TRBV4-2	TGTGCCAGCAGCCAAGAGGAAGCGGGGACCTACAATGAGCAGTTCTTC	CASSQEEAGTYNEQFF
TRBJ2-3	NA	17	TRBD2	TRBV7-9	TGTGCCAGCAGCATCTTCTCCCGCGGGGGGCACACAGATACGCAGTATTTT	CASSIFSRGGHTDTQYF
TRBJ2-5	NA	14	NA	TRBV19	TGTGCCAGTAGCAATCAAGGGTTGGTTGAGACCCAGTACTTC	CASSNQGLVETQYF
TRBJ1-1	NA	14	NA	TRBV4-2	TGTGCCAGCAGCCAAGAGGGCAGGAGGGCTGAAGCTTTCTTT	CASSQEGRRAEAFF
TRBJ2-2	NA	17	TRBD2	TRBV7-6	TGTGCCAGCAGCTCAAGGCTAGCGGGGTTTGGTACCGGGGAGCTGTTTTTT	CASSSRLAGFGTGELFF
TRBJ1-5	NA	13	NA	TRBV4-2	TGTGCCAGCAGCCAAGATCGGGACCAGCCCCAGCATTTT	CASSQDRDQPQHF
TRBJ2-3	NA	13	NA	TRBV19	TGTGCCAGTAGTATTGGGGTTACAGATACGCAGTATTTT	CASSIGVTDTQYF
TRBJ1-1	NA	11	NA	TRBV9	TGTGCCAGCAGCGTAGGAAACGAAGCTTTCTTT	CASSVGNEAFF
TRBJ1-3	few	15	TRBD1	TRBV7-2	TGTGCCAGCAGCCAAGGGGGCGGTAATGGAAACACCATATATTTT	CASSQGGGNGNTIYF
TRBJ2-3	NA	14	NA	TRBV10-3	TGTGCCATCACCAGGGAAGGGAAGACAGATACGCAGTATTTT	CAITREGKTDTQYF